One sample yielded the 11 T cell receptor beta chains listed below, sequenced in a study of T cells after somatic rescue of genetic block. The protocol was immunoSEQ multiplex PCR, while the TCRdb copy is restricted to in-frame clones and leaves out a portion. In the table there are more than 9,500 clones, 70% to 75% of which are singletons. Sequences were obtained from peripheral blood mononuclear cells (PBMCs). These receptors were collected from a boy aged 10-17 years.

The V call is TRBV7-9, the J call TRBJ1-3, with D unclear. The CDR3 covers 14 residues. Trimming removed 2 bases from V and 4 bases from J, with 9 bases in between. Germline V CDR1 and CDR2: SEHNR, FQNEAQ (reference sequence). In DNA form, the CDR3 reads TGTGCCAGCAGCTTACTGAGGGAAGGAAACACCATATATTTT. It encodes CASSLLREGNTIYF.

This clone was found a few times. The genes are TRBV13 and TRBJ1-1; the D is unclear. The length of the CDR3 is 15 residues. V lost 5 bases and J 2 bases, leaving 15 bases between the germline ends. Germline V gene lookup returns CDR1 PRHDT and CDR2 FYEKMQ (reference sequence). This CDR3 reads CASSVRAPLNTEAFF. The CDR3 DNA is TGTGCCAGCAGCGTCCGGGCTCCCCTAAACACTGAAGCTTTCTTT.

The V gene is TRBV19, the J gene TRBJ2-7; 7 nucleotides align to TRBD1. Germline CDR1 and CDR2: LNHDA and SQIVND (reference sequence). The CDR3 is 13 residues long. V lost 5 bases and J lost 6; bases outside the gene matches: 7. CDR3 residues: CASSVPGQIEQYF. CDR3 nucleotides: TGTGCCAGTAGTGTTCCGGGACAGATCGAGCAGTACTTC.

Here the CDR3 reads CASRETPPDTQYF. In DNA form, the CDR3 reads TGTGCCAGTAGAGAAACACCCCCAGATACGCAGTATTTT. The rearrangement uses TRBV7-8 and TRBJ2-3; D remains unclear. The V gene's germline CDR1 is SGHVS and CDR2 FQNEAQ. The V gene lost 9 bases and the J gene lost 4 bases, with 14 bases spanning the gap. The CDR3 sequence is 13 residues long.

This chain uses TRBV10-1 with TRBJ1-2; no clear D gene. Trimming took off 7 bases at V and 4 bases at J, with 10 bases between the two ends. CDR3 length equals 12 residues. CDR1 is WNHNN and CDR2 is SYGVQD in the germline V gene (reference sequence). CDR3 protein: CASKDGVYGYTF. Written as DNA, the CDR3 is TGCGCCAGCAAGGACGGCGTCTATGGCTACACCTTC.

The V gene is TRBV7-3, the J gene TRBJ2-1, with 9 bases aligning to TRBD2. V was clipped by 1 base and J by 4 bases; unmatched bases: 5. CDR3 length: 16 amino acids. Germline V lookup: CDR1 SGHTA, CDR2 FQGTGA. DNA of the CDR3: TGTGCCAGCAGCTTAAATCCAGCGGGGGGTTACAATGAGCAGTTCTTC. Amino acids: CASSLNPAGGYNEQFF.

The V and J genes are TRBV19 and TRBJ1-5; TRBD1 aligns across 7 bases. The CDR3 extends over 15 amino acids. After removal of 4 bases from V and 4 bases from J, the junction contained 7 bases not matched to a gene. Germline assignment: CDR1 LNHDA and CDR2 SQIVND (reference sequence). CDR3 in DNA: TGTGCCAGTAGTAGGGCCCGGGACAGTAATCAGCCCCAGCATTTT. Protein product: CASSRARDSNQPQHF.

The chain uses TRBV5-6 and TRBJ2-3; D perhaps matches TRBD2 (6 bases). Germline V gene lookup returns CDR1 SGHDT and CDR2 YYEEEE. The CDR3 extends over 15 amino acids. V was cut by 2 bases and J by 3 bases, with 13 bases left in between. CDR3 in DNA: TGTGCCAGCAGCTTTGTCGCGGGAAGGACAGATACGCAGTATTTT. This sequence encodes CASSFVAGRTDTQYF.

The gene calls are TRBV18 and TRBJ2-5, with 7 bases identical to TRBD2. Germline lookup yields CDR1 KGHSH and CDR2 LQKENI. CDR3 length: 13 amino acids. V was pared by 7 bases and J by 3 bases, with 5 bases of the junction left unmatched. The CDR3 protein is CASLGLPEETQYF. CDR3 nucleotide sequence: TGTGCCAGCTTGGGACTACCTGAAGAGACCCAGTACTTC.

By proportion, this clone is medium-sized. The chain employs TRBV9 and TRBJ2-7; no firm D call. Trimming shortened V by 0 bases and J by 6 bases, and 16 bases separated the two germline ends. The CDR3 is 15 residues long. The V gene's germline CDR1 is SGDLS and CDR2 YYNGEE. The CDR3 bases are TGTGCCAGCAGCGTAGGGAGTGGGCATCTAGTCGAGCAGTACTTC. It yields the protein CASSVGSGHLVEQYF.

On this clone: A read error may account for a junction end that differs from germline. The genes are TRBV4-1 and TRBJ2-3; weak D call: TRBD2 (6 bases). Germline CDR1 reads MGHRA; CDR2 reads YSYEKL. The CDR3 contains 16 residues. Here the CDR3 DNA reads TGCGCCAGCAGTCAAGATGTAGGGACTAGCACAGATACGCAGTATTTT. Translation gives CASSQDVGTSTDTQYF.